Shown below are 20 T cell receptor beta chains from a single sample sequenced in a study of cytomegalovirus exposure and HLA in healthy donors. The PCR made use of 60 Vbeta and 13 Jbeta primers. The protocol was immunoSEQ multiplex PCR, while the TCRdb copy is restricted to in-frame clones and leaves out a portion. The table has roughly 250,000 clones, roughly 81% seen once; the top ten hold 1.5% to 2%. The sample comprised PBMCs. These receptor sequences come from a woman aged 40-49 years in good health and CMV-seropositive.

V gene TRBV9 combines with J gene TRBJ1-1; TRBD1 aligns across 7 bases. From germline, CDR1 is SGDLS and CDR2 YYNGEE. The CDR3 covers 13 residues. V shed 6 bases, J shed 4 bases, and the junction held 6 bases outside the gene matches. As DNA, the CDR3 is TGTGCCAGCATGGGCAGGGGGAGCACTGAAGCTTTCTTT. Protein sequence: CASMGRGSTEAFF. Drawing the rest from reference TRBV9 and TRBJ1-1, the complete variable domain is DSGVTQTPKHLITATGQRVTLRCSPRSGDLSVYWYQQSLDQGLQFLIQYYNGEERAKGNILERFSAQQFPDLHSELNLSSLELGDSALYFCASMGRGSTEAFFGQGTRLTVV.

This clone appeared a few times. A read error may account for a junction end that differs from germline. The rearrangement links TRBV19 to TRBJ2-6; D is perhaps TRBD1 (5 bases). The CDR3 runs to 19 residues. CDR1 is LNHDA and CDR2 is SQIVND in the germline V gene (reference sequence). The CDR3 region has the DNA TGTGCCAGTAGTATACCGATAGGGCTGTTTCGCTCTGGGGCCAACGGCCTGACTTTC. Amino acid sequence: CASSIPIGLFRSGANGLTF.

V and J are TRBV4-3 and TRBJ2-1; 9 bases line up with TRBD1. The junction had 15 bases not matched to a gene; V was cut back by 6 bases and J by 9 bases. Germline V gene sequence: CDR1 LGHNA, CDR2 YSLEER. This CDR3 spans 16 amino acids. The CDR3 loop reads CASSHRGRGGLGEQFF. CDR3 DNA sequence: TGCGCCAGCAGTCACAGGGGGCGGGGTGGATTAGGTGAGCAGTTCTTC.

The V call is TRBV10-2, the J call TRBJ1-1; D ambiguous. The length of the CDR3 is 16 residues. Trimming left V 0 bases short and J 1 base short, with 12 bases between. Germline CDR1 WSHSY, CDR2 SAAADI. In nucleotides, the CDR3 is TGCGCCAGCAGTGAGTCGAGGGTTTCCGGGAACACTGAAGCTTTCTTT. It specifies CASSESRVSGNTEAFF.

The gene calls are TRBV30 and TRBJ2-7; D possibly corresponds to TRBD2 (6 bases). Trimming stripped 2 bases from V and 2 bases from J, with 13 bases between. CDR3 length equals 14 residues. The germline V gene encodes CDR1 GTSNPN and CDR2 SVGIG (reference sequence). CDR3 sequence: CAWSKGGPPYEQYF. The CDR3 DNA reads as TGTGCCTGGAGTAAGGGAGGCCCCCCCTACGAGCAGTACTTC.

J is TRBJ2-1 and V is TRBV10-3; weak D call: TRBD1 (6 bases). The V gene lost 6 bases and the J gene lost 5 bases, with 17 bases spanning the gap. CDR3 size: 15 residues. The germline V gene has CDR1 ENHRY and CDR2 SYGVKD. CDR3 residues: CAISESGTLNNEQFF. The DNA of the CDR3 is TGTGCCATCAGCGAATCCGGGACACTTAACAATGAGCAGTTCTTC.

The J gene is TRBJ2-1, the V gene TRBV7-3, with 8 bases aligning to TRBD2. J was trimmed by 6 bases and V by 0 bases; bases with no gene match: 1. The CDR3 has 14 residues. Germline V CDR1 and CDR2: SGHTA, FQGTGA. The DNA of the CDR3 is TGTGCCAGCAGCTTAACGGGGACTAGCAATGAGCAGTTCTTC. Translation: CASSLTGTSNEQFF.

The V and J genes are TRBV6-1 and TRBJ2-7, with 8 bases lining up with TRBD1. The CDR3 runs 14 residues. V was clipped by 5 bases and J by 5 bases; unmatched bases: 8. CDR1 is MNHNS, CDR2 SASEGT, per germline. The CDR3 coding sequence is TGTGCCAGCAGTCTGGTAGTGGACAGGGACGAGCAGTACTTC. As protein: CASSLVVDRDEQYF.

The V call is TRBV7-8, the J call TRBJ2-1; TRBD1 agrees at 7 bases. After removal of 8 bases from V and 3 bases from J, the junction contained 4 bases not matched to a gene. The germline V gene has CDR1 SGHVS and CDR2 FQNEAQ. This CDR3 is 13 amino acids long. This chain's CDR3 is CASSRGNYNEQFF. For the CDR3, the DNA is TGTGCCAGCTCCAGGGGGAACTACAATGAGCAGTTCTTC. The whole variable domain, filled in from reference TRBV7-8 and TRBJ2-1, reads GAGVSQSPRYKVAKRGQDVALRCDPISGHVSLFWYQQALGQGPEFLTYFQNEAQLDKSGLPSDRFFAERPEGSVSTLKIQRTQQEDSAVYLCASSRGNYNEQFFGPGTRLTVL.

The genes are TRBV19 and TRBJ2-5, with 14 positions matching TRBD2. The junction had 5 bases not matched to a gene; V was cut back by 3 bases and J by 5 bases. Germline V gene data show CDR1 as LNHDA and CDR2 as SQIVND (reference sequence). The CDR3 contains 16 residues. The CDR3 region has the DNA TGTGCCAGTAGTATGTCGACTAGCGGGAGGGTGGAGACCCAGTACTTC. Translation: CASSMSTSGRVETQYF.

This clone was seen just once. The rearrangement joins TRBV2 to TRBJ2-3; no reliable D call. The CDR3 is 16 residues long. Germline CDR1 reads SNHLY; CDR2 reads FYNNEI. The germline V and J ends were trimmed by 4 bases and 2 bases, with 16 bases remaining between them. The CDR3 coding sequence is TGTGCCAGCAGTGTGAAAATAGGCCAGGTCACAGATACGCAGTATTTT. Amino acids: CASSVKIGQVTDTQYF.

The chain uses TRBV30 and TRBJ1-4; 8 nucleotides agree with TRBD1. Unmatched junction bases numbered 7, after V lost 2 bases and J lost 8 bases. The CDR3 is made up of 14 amino acids. From germline, CDR1 is GTSNPN and CDR2 SVGIG (reference sequence). In DNA form, the CDR3 reads TGTGCCTGGAGTCAGGGGGCGCTTGAGGAAAAACTGTTTTTT. It yields the protein CAWSQGALEEKLFF.

A single count supports this clone. V gene TRBV7-6 combines with J gene TRBJ2-5, with TRBD2 as a possible D gene (6 bases). There are 14 residues in the CDR3. Trimming shortened V by 1 base and J by 5 bases, and 11 bases separated the two germline ends. Germline V gives CDR1 SGHVS, CDR2 FNYEAQ. CDR3: CASSLGGVSETQYF. As DNA, the CDR3 is TGTGCCAGCAGCTTAGGGGGGGTCTCCGAGACCCAGTACTTC.

This chain joins TRBV5-1 and TRBJ2-6; 12 bases map to TRBD1. The germline gives CDR1 SGHRS, CDR2 YFSETQ. The CDR3 spans 18 residues. Losses at the gene ends were 4 bases for V and 0 bases for J; bases not matched to a gene: 5. The CDR3 loop is CASSGGTGGSSGANVLTF. In DNA form, the CDR3 reads TGCGCCAGCAGCGGGGGGACAGGGGGCTCCTCTGGGGCCAACGTCCTGACTTTC.

The chain couples TRBV19 to TRBJ2-1; 13 bases map to TRBD2. CDR1 LNHDA and CDR2 SQIVND come from the germline V gene (reference sequence). The CDR3 has 15 residues. Trimming removed 8 bases from V and 7 bases from J; junction bases left unmatched: 8. The CDR3 is CASAGLAGEKNEQFF. The CDR3 DNA is TGTGCCAGTGCCGGACTAGCGGGAGAGAAAAATGAGCAGTTCTTC.

This CDR3 reads CASRPDRGSDGELFF. The CDR3 coding sequence is TGTGCCAGCAGACCGGACAGGGGAAGTGACGGGGAGCTGTTTTTT. The chain has TRBV7-2 and TRBJ2-2, with 9 bases lining up with TRBD1. Germline assignment: CDR1 SGHTA and CDR2 FQGNSA. The CDR3 is made up of 15 amino acids. With V trimmed by 6 bases and J by 7 bases, 9 bases remained unmatched.

This chain joins TRBV11-1 and TRBJ2-7, with a weak D call TRBD2 (6 bases). V lost 7 bases and J 0 bases, leaving 10 bases between the germline ends. This CDR3 is 13 amino acids long. Per germline, CDR1 SGHAT and CDR2 FQDESV (reference sequence). This chain's CDR3 is CASTLGGSYEQYF. CDR3 DNA: TGTGCCAGCACTCTGGGGGGCTCCTACGAGCAGTACTTC. Full variable domain (remainder filled in from reference TRBV11-1 and TRBJ2-7): EAEVAQSPRYKITEKSQAVAFWCDPISGHATLYWYRQILGQGPELLVQFQDESVVDDSQLPKDRFSAERLKGVDSTLKIQPAELGDSAMYLCASTLGGSYEQYFGPGTRLTVT.

The chain couples TRBV19 to TRBJ2-7; 12 bases are a match to TRBD2. The CDR3 is 16 amino acids. Trimming at V came to 5 bases and at J to 4 bases, leaving 9 bases not matched to a gene. CDR1 and CDR2 (germline): LNHDA, SQIVND (reference sequence). This CDR3 is CASSPLAGGPSYEQYF. Written as DNA, the CDR3 is TGTGCCAGTAGTCCTCTAGCGGGAGGGCCCTCTTACGAGCAGTACTTC.

The V gene is TRBV11-3, the J gene TRBJ2-1; 8 nucleotides line up with TRBD2. The J segment lost 6 bases and the V segment lost 5 bases, leaving 0 bases of the junction unmatched. Germline CDR1 SGHNT, CDR2 YENEEA. The CDR3 is made up of 12 amino acids. CDR3 sequence (DNA): TGTGCCAGCAGCCGGGGGGGCAATGAGCAGTTCTTC. It yields the protein CASSRGGNEQFF.

CDR3: CASRKTGGVETQYF. The CDR3, as DNA: TGTGCCAGCAGGAAGACAGGAGGAGTGGAGACCCAGTACTTC. The chain links TRBV28 to TRBJ2-5; D might be TRBD1 (6 bases). The CDR3 covers 14 residues. With 6 bases removed from V and 5 bases from J, the gap between germline ends came to 16 bases. Germline V gene data show CDR1 as MDHEN and CDR2 as SYDVKM.